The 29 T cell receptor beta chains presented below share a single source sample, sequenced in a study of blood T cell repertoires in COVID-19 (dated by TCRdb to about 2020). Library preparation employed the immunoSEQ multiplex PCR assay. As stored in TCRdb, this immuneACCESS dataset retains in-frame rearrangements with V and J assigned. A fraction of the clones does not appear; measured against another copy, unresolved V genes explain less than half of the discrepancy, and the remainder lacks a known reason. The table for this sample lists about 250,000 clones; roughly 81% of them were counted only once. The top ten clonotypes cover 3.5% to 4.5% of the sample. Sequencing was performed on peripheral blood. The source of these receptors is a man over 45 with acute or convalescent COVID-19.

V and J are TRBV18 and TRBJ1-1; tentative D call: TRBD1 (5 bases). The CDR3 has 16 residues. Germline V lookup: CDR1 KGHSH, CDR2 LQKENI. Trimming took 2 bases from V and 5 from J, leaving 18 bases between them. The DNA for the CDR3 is TGTGCCAGCTCACCAATCGTGGGGGAGGGAGCAACTGAAGCTTTCTTT. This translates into CASSPIVGEGATEAFF.

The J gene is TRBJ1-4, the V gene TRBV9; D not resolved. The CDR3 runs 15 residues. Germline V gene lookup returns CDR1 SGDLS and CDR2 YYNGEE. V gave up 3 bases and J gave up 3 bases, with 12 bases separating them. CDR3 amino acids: CASSAAGLANEKLFF. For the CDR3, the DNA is TGTGCCAGCAGCGCCGCGGGGTTGGCTAATGAAAAACTGTTTTTT.

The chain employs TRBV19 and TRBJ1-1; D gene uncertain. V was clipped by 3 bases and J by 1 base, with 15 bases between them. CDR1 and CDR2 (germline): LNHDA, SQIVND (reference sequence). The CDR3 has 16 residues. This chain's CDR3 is CASSIIGPGGNTEAFF. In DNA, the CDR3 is TGTGCCAGTAGTATTATCGGTCCTGGAGGGAACACTGAAGCTTTCTTT.

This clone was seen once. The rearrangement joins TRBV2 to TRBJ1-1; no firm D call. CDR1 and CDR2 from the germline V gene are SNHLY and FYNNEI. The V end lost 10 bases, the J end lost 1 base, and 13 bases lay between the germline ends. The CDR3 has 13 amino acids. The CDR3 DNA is TGTGCCACGACCTTGGAGGAGAACACTGAAGCTTTCTTT. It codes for CATTLEENTEAFF.

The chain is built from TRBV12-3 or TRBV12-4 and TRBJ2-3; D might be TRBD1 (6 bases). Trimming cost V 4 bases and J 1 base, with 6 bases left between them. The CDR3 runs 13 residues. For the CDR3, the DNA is TGTGCCAGCAGTTCAGGGGGCACAGATACGCAGTATTTT. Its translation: CASSSGGTDTQYF.

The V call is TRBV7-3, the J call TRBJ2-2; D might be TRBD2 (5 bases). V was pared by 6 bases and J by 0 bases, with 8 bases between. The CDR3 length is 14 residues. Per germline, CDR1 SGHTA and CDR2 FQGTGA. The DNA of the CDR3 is TGTGCCAGCAGGCAGGACTCGAACACCGGGGAGCTGTTTTTT. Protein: CASRQDSNTGELFF.

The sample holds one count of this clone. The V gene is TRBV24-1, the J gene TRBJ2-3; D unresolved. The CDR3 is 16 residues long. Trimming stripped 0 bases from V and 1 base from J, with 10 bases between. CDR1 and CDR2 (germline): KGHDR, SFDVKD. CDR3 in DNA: TGTGCCACCAGTGATTTGCAAGGTCAGGGCACAGATACGCAGTATTTT. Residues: CATSDLQGQGTDTQYF.

The CDR3 here is CASRDTAPEQFF. The CDR3 nucleotides are TGTGCCAGCAGGGACACCGCCCCCGAGCAGTTCTTC. The chain employs TRBV2 and TRBJ2-1; tentatively, D is TRBD1 (5 bases). The length of the CDR3 is 12 residues. CDR1 is SNHLY and CDR2 is FYNNEI in the germline V gene. The germline V and J ends were trimmed by 6 bases and 10 bases, with 13 bases remaining between them.

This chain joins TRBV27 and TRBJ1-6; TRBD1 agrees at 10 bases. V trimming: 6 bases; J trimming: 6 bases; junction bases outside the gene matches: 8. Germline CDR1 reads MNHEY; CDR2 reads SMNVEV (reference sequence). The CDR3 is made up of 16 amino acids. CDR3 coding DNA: TGTGCCAGCAGCCCGGGGACAGGGGCTGGTAATTCACCCCTCCACTTT. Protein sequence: CASSPGTGAGNSPLHF.

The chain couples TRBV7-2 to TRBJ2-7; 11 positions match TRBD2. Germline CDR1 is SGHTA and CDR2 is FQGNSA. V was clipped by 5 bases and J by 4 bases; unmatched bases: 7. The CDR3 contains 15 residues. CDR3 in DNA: TGTGCCAGCAGCGTACCGGGACTAGCGGTATACGAGCAGTACTTC. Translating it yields CASSVPGLAVYEQYF.

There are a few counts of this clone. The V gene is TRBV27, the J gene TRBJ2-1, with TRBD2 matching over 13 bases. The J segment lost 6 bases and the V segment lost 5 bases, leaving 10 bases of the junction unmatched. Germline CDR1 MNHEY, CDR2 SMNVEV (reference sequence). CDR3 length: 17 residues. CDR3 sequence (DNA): TGTGCCAGCAGTCCCCCTTTTGGACTAGCGGGAGCCAATGAGCAGTTCTTC. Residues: CASSPPFGLAGANEQFF.

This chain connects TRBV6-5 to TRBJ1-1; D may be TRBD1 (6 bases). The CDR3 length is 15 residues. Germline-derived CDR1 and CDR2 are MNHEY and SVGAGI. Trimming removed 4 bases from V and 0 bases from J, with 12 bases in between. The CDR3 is CASSWADRLNTEAFF. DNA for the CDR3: TGTGCCAGCAGTTGGGCAGACAGGTTGAACACTGAAGCTTTCTTT.

The chain's CDR3 is CASTPRRGTSEQYF. The CDR3 bases are TGTGCCAGCACCCCACGTCGGGGGACGTCCGAGCAGTACTTC. V usage is TRBV3-1 (or the pseudogene TRBV3-2) and J usage is TRBJ2-7, with D maybe TRBD2 (6 bases). V was shortened by 7 bases and J by 6 bases, with 19 bases between the two germline ends. The germline CDR1 and CDR2 sequences are LGHDT and YNNKEL (reference sequence). CDR3 size: 14 residues.

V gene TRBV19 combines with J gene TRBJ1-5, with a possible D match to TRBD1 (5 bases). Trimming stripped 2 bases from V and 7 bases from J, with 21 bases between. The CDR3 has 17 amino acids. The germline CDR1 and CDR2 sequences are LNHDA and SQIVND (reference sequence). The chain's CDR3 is CASSIRTGTTTSQPQHF. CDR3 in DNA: TGTGCCAGTAGTATAAGAACGGGGACTACAACATCCCAGCCCCAGCATTTT.

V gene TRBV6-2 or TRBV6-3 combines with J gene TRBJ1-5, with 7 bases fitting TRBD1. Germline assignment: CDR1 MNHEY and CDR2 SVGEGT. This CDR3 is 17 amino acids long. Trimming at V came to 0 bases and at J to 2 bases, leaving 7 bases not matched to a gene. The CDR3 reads CASSYSSRGRGNQPQHF. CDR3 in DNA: TGTGCCAGCAGTTACTCGAGTAGGGGGCGCGGCAATCAGCCCCAGCATTTT.

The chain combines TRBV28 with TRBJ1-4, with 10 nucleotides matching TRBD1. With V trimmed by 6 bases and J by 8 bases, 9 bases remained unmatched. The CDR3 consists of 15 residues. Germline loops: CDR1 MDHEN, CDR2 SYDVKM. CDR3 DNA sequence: TGTGCCAGCAGAGGACAGGGGGTTACGGGCGAAAAACTGTTTTTT. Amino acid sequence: CASRGQGVTGEKLFF. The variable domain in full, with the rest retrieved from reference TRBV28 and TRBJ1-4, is DVKVTQSSRYLVKRTGEKVFLECVQDMDHENMFWYRQDPGLGLRLIYFSYDVKMKEKGDIPEGYSVSREKKERFSLILESASTNQTSMYLCASRGQGVTGEKLFFGSGTQLSVL.

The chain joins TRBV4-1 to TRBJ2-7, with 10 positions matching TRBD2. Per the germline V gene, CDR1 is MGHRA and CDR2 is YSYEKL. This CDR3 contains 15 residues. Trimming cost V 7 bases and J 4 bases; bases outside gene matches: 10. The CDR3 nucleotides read TGCGCCAGCACCTATGCTAGCGGGAGTAGTTACGAGCAGTACTTC. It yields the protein CASTYASGSSYEQYF.

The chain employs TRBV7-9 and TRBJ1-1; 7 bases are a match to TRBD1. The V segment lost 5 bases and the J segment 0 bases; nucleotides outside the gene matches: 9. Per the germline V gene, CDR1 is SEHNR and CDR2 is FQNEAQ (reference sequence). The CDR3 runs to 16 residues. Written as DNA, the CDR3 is TGTGCCAGCAGCCCACCTGCAGGGGGAATGAACACTGAAGCTTTCTTT. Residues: CASSPPAGGMNTEAFF.

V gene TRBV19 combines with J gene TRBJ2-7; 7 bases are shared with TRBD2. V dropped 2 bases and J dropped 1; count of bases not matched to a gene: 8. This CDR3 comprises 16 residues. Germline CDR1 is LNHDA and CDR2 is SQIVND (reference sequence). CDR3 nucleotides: TGTGCCAGTAGTATACGTGGGCGGGAGCGTTCCTACGAGCAGTACTTC. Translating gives CASSIRGRERSYEQYF.

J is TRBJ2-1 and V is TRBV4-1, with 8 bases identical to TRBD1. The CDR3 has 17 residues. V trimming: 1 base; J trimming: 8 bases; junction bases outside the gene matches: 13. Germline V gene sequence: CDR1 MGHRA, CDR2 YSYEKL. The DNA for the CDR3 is TGCGCCAGCAGCCAAGTTTGGGGACAGGACGGTGGCTATGAGCAGTTCTTC. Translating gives CASSQVWGQDGGYEQFF.

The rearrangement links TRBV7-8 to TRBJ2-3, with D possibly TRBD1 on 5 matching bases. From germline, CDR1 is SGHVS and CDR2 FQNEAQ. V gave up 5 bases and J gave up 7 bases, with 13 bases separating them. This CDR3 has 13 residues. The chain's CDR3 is CASSGSGLHTQYF. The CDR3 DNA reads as TGTGCCAGCAGCGGCTCAGGGTTACATACGCAGTATTTT.

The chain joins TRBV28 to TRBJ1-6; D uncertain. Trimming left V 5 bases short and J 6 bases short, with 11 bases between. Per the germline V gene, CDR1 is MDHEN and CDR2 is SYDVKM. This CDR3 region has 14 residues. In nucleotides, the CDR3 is TGTGCCAGCAGTCCTCTAGGAGCTAATTCACCCCTCCACTTT. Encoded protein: CASSPLGANSPLHF.

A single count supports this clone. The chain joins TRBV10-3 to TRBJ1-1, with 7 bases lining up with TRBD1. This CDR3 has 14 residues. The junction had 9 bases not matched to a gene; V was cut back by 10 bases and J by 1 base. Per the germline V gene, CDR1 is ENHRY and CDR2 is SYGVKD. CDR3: CASLDWTGNTEAFF. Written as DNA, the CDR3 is TGTGCCAGCTTAGATTGGACAGGGAACACTGAAGCTTTCTTT.

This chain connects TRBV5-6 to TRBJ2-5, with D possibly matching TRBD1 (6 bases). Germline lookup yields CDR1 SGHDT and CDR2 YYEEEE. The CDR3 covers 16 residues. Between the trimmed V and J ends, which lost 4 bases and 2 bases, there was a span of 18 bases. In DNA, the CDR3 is TGTGCCAGCAGCGTAACAGGGATGCCGGGGCAAGAGACCCAGTACTTC. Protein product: CASSVTGMPGQETQYF.

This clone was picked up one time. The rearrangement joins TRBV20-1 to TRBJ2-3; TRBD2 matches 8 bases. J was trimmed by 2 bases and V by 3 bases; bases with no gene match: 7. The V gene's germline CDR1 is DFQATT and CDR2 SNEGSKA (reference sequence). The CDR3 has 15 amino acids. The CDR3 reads CSASWVAGNTDTQYF. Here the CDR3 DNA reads TGCAGTGCTAGTTGGGTAGCGGGAAACACAGATACGCAGTATTTT.

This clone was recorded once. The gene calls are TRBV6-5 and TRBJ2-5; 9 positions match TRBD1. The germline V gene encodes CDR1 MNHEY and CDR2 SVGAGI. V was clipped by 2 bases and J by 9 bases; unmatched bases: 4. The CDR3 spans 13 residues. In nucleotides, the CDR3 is TGTGCCAGCAGTTACGGGACAGGGCAGCCCCAGTACTTC. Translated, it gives CASSYGTGQPQYF.

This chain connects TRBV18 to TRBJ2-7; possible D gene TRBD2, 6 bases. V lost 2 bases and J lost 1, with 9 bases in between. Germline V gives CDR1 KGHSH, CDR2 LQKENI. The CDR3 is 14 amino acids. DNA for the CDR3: TGTGCCAGCTCACCATCTGCGGGATCCTACGAGCAGTACTTC. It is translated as CASSPSAGSYEQYF.

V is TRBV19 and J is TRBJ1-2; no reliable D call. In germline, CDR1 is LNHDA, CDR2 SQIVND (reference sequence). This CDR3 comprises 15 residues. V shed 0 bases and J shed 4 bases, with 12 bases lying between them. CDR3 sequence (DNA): TGTGCCAGTAGTATAGATCTATTTGCGGTCTATGGCTACACCTTC. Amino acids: CASSIDLFAVYGYTF.

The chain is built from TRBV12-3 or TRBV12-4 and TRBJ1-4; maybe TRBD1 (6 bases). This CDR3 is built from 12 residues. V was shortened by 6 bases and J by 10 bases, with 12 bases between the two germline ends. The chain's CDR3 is CASRWTEGKLFF. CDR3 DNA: TGTGCCAGCAGATGGACAGAGGGAAAACTGTTTTTT.